Below are 27 T cell receptor beta chains sequenced from a single sample in a study of control samples from healthy donors and cancer patients. Using immunoSEQ multiplex PCR, the repertoire was profiled, and TCRdb retains in-frame clones only, with some absent. The sample has about 75,000 clones; approximately 84% are singletons. Sequencing was carried out using blood. The receptors here all came from a man in his fifties in good health.

The V and J genes are TRBV7-2 and TRBJ1-1, with unresolved D. Germline V gene data show CDR1 as SGHTA and CDR2 as FQGNSA. The V and J ends lost 2 bases and 5 bases respectively, with 12 bases between them. This CDR3 contains 14 residues. CDR3 in DNA: TGTGCCAGCAGCTTAAGACGGGCCGGGACTGAAGCTTTCTTT. Amino acid sequence: CASSLRRAGTEAFF.

This chain links TRBV6-5 with TRBJ1-1; no firm D call. In germline, CDR1 is MNHEY, CDR2 SVGAGI. The V end lost 5 bases, the J end lost 1 base, and 5 bases lay between the germline ends. The CDR3 spans 12 residues. CDR3 DNA: TGTGCCAGCAGTCGCACGAACACTGAAGCTTTCTTT. This encodes CASSRTNTEAFF.

The gene calls are TRBV13 and TRBJ1-3, with 10 bases matching TRBD1. The CDR3 covers 16 residues. Germline V gene data show CDR1 as PRHDT and CDR2 as FYEKMQ (reference sequence). J lost 3 bases, V lost 5 bases, and 7 bases had no gene match. The DNA for the CDR3 is TGTGCCAGCAGCCCGACCGGGACAGGGGATGGAAACACCATATATTTT. Its protein product is CASSPTGTGDGNTIYF.

The chain uses TRBV30 and TRBJ2-2; D tentatively fits TRBD1 or TRBD2 (5 bases each). CDR1 is GTSNPN, CDR2 SVGIG, per germline (reference sequence). CDR3 length: 15 amino acids. Deletions cut 3 bases from V and 6 bases from J, with 17 bases between. The CDR3, as DNA: TGTGCCTGGAGCGAAACCGGGACCCTCTCCGGGGAGCTGTTTTTT. It yields the protein CAWSETGTLSGELFF.

The V gene is TRBV18, the J gene TRBJ1-6; D not certain. V dropped 4 bases and J dropped 0 bases, with 16 bases sitting between them. The length of the CDR3 is 18 residues. The germline V gene has CDR1 KGHSH and CDR2 LQKENI. CDR3 in amino acids: CASSLEGPQSSYNSPLHF. The DNA of the CDR3 is TGTGCCAGCTCACTTGAAGGGCCCCAGAGCTCCTATAATTCACCCCTCCACTTT.

The genes are TRBV5-4 and TRBJ2-7, with 7 bases lining up with TRBD2. Germline V lookup: CDR1 SGHNT, CDR2 YYREEE (reference sequence). After removal of 4 bases from V and 2 bases from J, the junction contained 6 bases not matched to a gene. The CDR3 length is 14 residues. This CDR3 is CASSPGGRTYEQYF. CDR3 DNA sequence: TGTGCCAGCAGCCCGGGGGGTCGGACCTACGAGCAGTACTTC.

The rearrangement links TRBV11-2 to TRBJ2-1; 10 bases fit TRBD1. V trimming: 5 bases; J trimming: 3 bases; junction bases outside the gene matches: 7. Looked up from germline, CDR1 is SGHAT and CDR2 is FQNNGV. This CDR3 is built from 16 residues. The CDR3 spells CASSHRQGAFYNEQFF. The CDR3 region has the DNA TGTGCCAGCAGCCACCGACAGGGGGCCTTCTACAATGAGCAGTTCTTC. Supplemented by reference TRBV11-2 and TRBJ2-1, the full variable domain reads EAGVAQSPRYKIIEKRQSVAFWCNPISGHATLYWYQQILGQGPKLLIQFQNNGVVDDSQLPKDRFSAERLKGVDSTLKIQPAKLEDSAVYLCASSHRQGAFYNEQFFGPGTRLTVL.

The CDR3 region is CSARVGVTQYF. The DNA for the CDR3 is TGCAGTGCTAGGGTTGGGGTGACGCAGTATTTT. V is TRBV20-1 and J is TRBJ2-3; D is ambiguous. With 3 bases removed from V and 9 bases from J, the gap between germline ends came to 10 bases. Germline V gives CDR1 DFQATT, CDR2 SNEGSKA (reference sequence). CDR3 length: 11 amino acids.

This chain links TRBV14 with TRBJ2-1; TRBD2 matches at 10 bases. Looked up from germline, CDR1 is SGHDN and CDR2 is FVKESK. Trimming removed 4 bases from V and 1 base from J; junction bases left unmatched: 7. The CDR3 length is 17 residues. The CDR3 region has the DNA TGTGCCAGCAGCCTTCTCCTTAGCGGGAGGTCCTACAATGAGCAGTTCTTC. Translating it yields CASSLLLSGRSYNEQFF.

The rearrangement uses TRBV7-2 and TRBJ2-5, with 11 nucleotides matching TRBD2. The V segment lost 0 bases and the J segment 4 bases; nucleotides outside the gene matches: 4. The CDR3 sequence is 16 residues long. From germline, CDR1 is SGHTA and CDR2 FQGNSA. The CDR3 here is CASSLAIAGGPETQYF. The CDR3 bases are TGTGCCAGCAGCTTAGCAATAGCGGGAGGGCCAGAGACCCAGTACTTC.

V usage is TRBV12-3 or TRBV12-4 and J usage is TRBJ1-1; D is unclear. The CDR3 length is 13 residues. V lost 2 bases to trimming and J lost 5 bases, with 9 bases between them. The CDR3 is CASSLTGNTEAFF. The CDR3 nucleotides are TGTGCCAGCAGTTTAACCGGGAATACTGAAGCTTTCTTT.

V is TRBV6-5 and J is TRBJ1-3, with TRBD1 matching 8 bases. J lost 9 bases, V lost 6 bases, and 7 bases had no gene match. Looked up from germline, CDR1 is MNHEY and CDR2 is SVGAGI. This CDR3 contains 13 residues. In nucleotides, the CDR3 is TGTGCCAGCAGGAAGACAGGGGCCGGCACCATATATTTT. Translated: CASRKTGAGTIYF.

The rearrangement links TRBV11-3 to TRBJ2-5; weak D call: TRBD2 (5 bases). Germline V gene lookup returns CDR1 SGHNT and CDR2 YENEEA. The CDR3 is 14 residues long. Trimming removed 1 base at V and 5 bases at J, with 11 bases between. The CDR3 bases are TGTGCCAGCAGCTTAGGCGGGCTCGGCGAGACCCAGTACTTC. Translating it yields CASSLGGLGETQYF.

The rearrangement uses TRBV7-2 and TRBJ2-3, with 10 positions matching TRBD1. Trimming took 2 bases from V and 4 from J; bases not matched to a gene: 12. The germline V gene encodes CDR1 SGHTA and CDR2 FQGNSA. This CDR3 has 18 residues. In DNA form, the CDR3 reads TGTGCCAGCAGCTTAACATTTCACGGGACAGGGGAGCCAGATACGCAGTATTTT. It encodes CASSLTFHGTGEPDTQYF.

This chain uses TRBV5-1 with TRBJ2-7; weak D call: TRBD2 (6 bases). The CDR3 runs 17 residues. With 5 bases removed from V and 2 bases from J, the gap between germline ends came to 23 bases. The germline gives CDR1 SGHRS, CDR2 YFSETQ. This CDR3 reads CASRGRMGGKGPYEQYF. In DNA form, the CDR3 reads TGCGCCAGCAGAGGCCGGATGGGCGGGAAAGGCCCCTACGAGCAGTACTTC.

The gene calls are TRBV6-2 or TRBV6-3 and TRBJ2-1; unclear D gene. Trimming shortened V by 6 bases and J by 3 bases, and 9 bases separated the two germline ends. Looked up from germline, CDR1 is MNHEY and CDR2 is SVGEGT. This CDR3 comprises 13 residues. CDR3 loop: CASSNSDYNEQFF. The CDR3 nucleotides read TGTGCCAGCAGCAACTCTGACTACAATGAGCAGTTCTTC.

This chain links TRBV4-3 with TRBJ1-1; D not resolved. V was trimmed by 0 bases and J by 6 bases, leaving 14 bases between them. The germline V gene has CDR1 LGHNA and CDR2 YSLEER. The CDR3 contains 15 residues. The CDR3 region is CASSQDSWKGSEAFF. The CDR3, as DNA: TGCGCCAGCAGCCAAGATAGTTGGAAAGGGTCTGAAGCTTTCTTT.

The rearrangement links TRBV19 to TRBJ2-2, with 9 positions matching TRBD1. Germline CDR1 is LNHDA and CDR2 is SQIVND (reference sequence). The ends lost 8 bases at V and 7 bases at J; junction bases unmatched: 5. The CDR3 loop spans 13 amino acids. The CDR3 spells CASGTGLIGELFF. CDR3 bases: TGTGCCAGTGGGACAGGGCTGATCGGGGAGCTGTTTTTT.

The J gene is TRBJ2-4, the V gene TRBV9; 9 bases agree with TRBD1. Germline V gene lookup returns CDR1 SGDLS and CDR2 YYNGEE. This CDR3 has 15 residues. V lost 3 bases and J lost 5; bases outside the gene matches: 6. The CDR3 protein is CASSETGGWENIQYF. The CDR3 region has the DNA TGTGCCAGCAGCGAGACAGGGGGATGGGAAAACATTCAGTACTTC.

The gene calls are TRBV27 and TRBJ2-7; 11 nucleotides agree with TRBD1. V lost 1 base and J lost 7; bases outside the gene matches: 3. The CDR3 has 14 residues. Germline loops: CDR1 MNHEY, CDR2 SMNVEV (reference sequence). The CDR3 loop reads CASSLWGQGGEQYF. In nucleotides, the CDR3 is TGTGCCAGCAGTTTATGGGGACAGGGGGGAGAGCAGTACTTC.

The J gene is TRBJ1-1, the V gene TRBV9, with D possibly being TRBD1 (5 bases). The germline CDR1 and CDR2 sequences are SGDLS and YYNGEE. This CDR3 region has 12 residues. Trimming removed 6 bases at V and 1 base at J, with 7 bases between. The CDR3 coding sequence is TGTGCCAGCACCGGGACGAACACTGAAGCTTTCTTT. As protein: CASTGTNTEAFF.

DNA of the CDR3: TGTGCCAGCAGCCCAATGGCGGGCACACACACCGGGGAGCTGTTTTTT. It translates to CASSPMAGTHTGELFF. The chain recombines TRBV11-2 with TRBJ2-2; tentatively, D is TRBD2 (5 bases). The CDR3 spans 16 residues. CDR1 SGHAT and CDR2 FQNNGV come from the germline V gene. Deletions cut 5 bases from V and 3 bases from J, with 16 bases between.

This chain connects TRBV5-4 to TRBJ2-5, with unresolved D. Germline values: CDR1 SGHNT, CDR2 YYREEE (reference sequence). With 0 bases removed from V and 0 bases from J, the gap between germline ends came to 6 bases. The CDR3 runs 14 residues. Here the CDR3 reads CASSLEVNQETQYF. The CDR3 DNA follows: TGTGCCAGCAGCTTGGAGGTCAACCAAGAGACCCAGTACTTC. The variable domain in full, completed from reference TRBV5-4 and TRBJ2-5, reads ETGVTQSPTHLIKTRGQQVTLRCSSQSGHNTVSWYQQALGQGPQFIFQYYREEENGRGNFPPRFSGLQFPNYSSELNVNALELDDSALYLCASSLEVNQETQYFGPGTRLLVL.

The DNA of the CDR3 is TGTGCCTGGAGTCCTAAAACCTACGAGCAGTACTTC. Protein product: CAWSPKTYEQYF. V gene TRBV30 combines with J gene TRBJ2-7; D is ambiguous. Deletions cut 2 bases from V and 2 bases from J, with 7 bases between. The CDR3 is made up of 12 amino acids. Germline-derived CDR1 and CDR2 are GTSNPN and SVGIG (reference sequence).

The J gene is TRBJ2-3, the V gene TRBV5-1, with unresolved D. Germline V gene data show CDR1 as SGHRS and CDR2 as YFSETQ. Between the trimmed V and J ends, which lost 1 base and 4 bases, there was a span of 10 bases. The CDR3 has 14 residues. The CDR3 DNA is TGCGCCAGCAGCTTGCGTCGATTCGCAGATACGCAGTATTTT. This translates into CASSLRRFADTQYF.

This sequence joins TRBV7-8 and TRBJ2-2, with D perhaps TRBD2 (5 bases). V lost 5 bases and J lost 0, with 19 bases in between. Germline V gives CDR1 SGHVS, CDR2 FQNEAQ. There are 18 residues in the CDR3. The CDR3 nucleotides are TGTGCCAGCAGCGAATTAGCGTTCCTTCCCACGAACACCGGGGAGCTGTTTTTT. Encoded protein: CASSELAFLPTNTGELFF.

The V and J genes are TRBV7-8 and TRBJ1-5; D remains ambiguous. V was clipped by 2 bases and J by 3 bases, with 5 bases between them. Germline loops: CDR1 SGHVS, CDR2 FQNEAQ. The CDR3 has 13 amino acids. The CDR3: CASSLTFNQPQHF. CDR3 sequence (DNA): TGTGCCAGCAGCTTAACCTTCAATCAGCCCCAGCATTTT.